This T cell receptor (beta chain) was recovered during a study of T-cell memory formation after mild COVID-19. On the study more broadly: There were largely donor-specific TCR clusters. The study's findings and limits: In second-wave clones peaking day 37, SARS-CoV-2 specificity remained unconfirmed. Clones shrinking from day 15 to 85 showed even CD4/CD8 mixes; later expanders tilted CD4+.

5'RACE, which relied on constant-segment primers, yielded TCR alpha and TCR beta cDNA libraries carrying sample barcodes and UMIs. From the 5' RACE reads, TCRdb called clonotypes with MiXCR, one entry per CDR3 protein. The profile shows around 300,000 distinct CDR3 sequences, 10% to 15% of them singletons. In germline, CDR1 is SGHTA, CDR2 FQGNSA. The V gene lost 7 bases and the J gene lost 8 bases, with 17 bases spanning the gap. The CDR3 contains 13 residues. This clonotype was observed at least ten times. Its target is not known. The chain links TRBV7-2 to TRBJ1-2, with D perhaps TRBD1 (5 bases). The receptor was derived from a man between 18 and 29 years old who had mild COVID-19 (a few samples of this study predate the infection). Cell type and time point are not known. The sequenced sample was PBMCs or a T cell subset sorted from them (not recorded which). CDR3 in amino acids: CASISPGGRGYTF. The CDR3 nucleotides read TGTGCCAGCATATCCCCCGGGGGAAGAGGCTACACCTTC.